These 20 T cell receptor beta chains were sequenced from one sample in a study of cytomegalovirus exposure and HLA in healthy donors. This PCR relied on a set of 60 Vbeta primers and 13 Jbeta primers. Clones were read by immunoSEQ multiplex PCR, and TCRdb kept only the in-frame ones, dropping some. The sample records under 200,000 clones, roughly 80% being singletons. The source material was PBMCs. The receptors were gathered from a man aged 35 to 55 in good health and CMV-seronegative.

CDR3 residues: CASSLGTPGPTDTQYF. In DNA, the CDR3 is TGTGCCAGCAGCTTAGGGACACCGGGCCCCACAGATACGCAGTATTTT. The rearrangement joins TRBV7-8 to TRBJ2-3, with D tentatively TRBD1 (5 bases). V shed 1 base and J shed 2 bases, with 13 bases lying between them. The CDR3 length is 16 residues. CDR1 SGHVS and CDR2 FQNEAQ come from the germline V gene. The full variable domain, in which reference TRBV7-8 and TRBJ2-3 provide the parts outside the CDR3, is GAGVSQSPRYKVAKRGQDVALRCDPISGHVSLFWYQQALGQGPEFLTYFQNEAQLDKSGLPSDRFFAERPEGSVSTLKIQRTQQEDSAVYLCASSLGTPGPTDTQYFGPGTRLTVL.

The CDR3 coding sequence is TGCGCCAGCAGCCCGACAGGAGGCTATAATTCACCCCTCCACTTT. Its translation: CASSPTGGYNSPLHF. V is TRBV4-1 and J is TRBJ1-6; tentatively, D is TRBD1 (6 bases). CDR1 is MGHRA, CDR2 YSYEKL, per germline. Between the trimmed V and J ends, which lost 4 bases and 3 bases, there was a span of 10 bases. The CDR3 is made up of 15 amino acids.

The chain has TRBV27 and TRBJ2-1; 14 bases are a match to TRBD2. The CDR3 length is 15 residues. Germline lookup yields CDR1 MNHEY and CDR2 SMNVEV (reference sequence). V lost 6 bases and J lost 10; bases outside the gene matches: 8. Here the CDR3 DNA reads TGTGCCAGCAGGCGGACTAGCGGGGGGTTTAAGGAGCAGTTCTTC. Translated: CASRRTSGGFKEQFF.

The chain recombines TRBV19 with TRBJ1-5, with D possibly matching TRBD1 (6 bases). The V gene lost 7 bases and the J gene lost 6 bases, with 22 bases spanning the gap. The CDR3 has 16 amino acids. CDR1 and CDR2 (germline): LNHDA, SQIVND (reference sequence). CDR3: CASTGDKWGEGQPQHF. Here the CDR3 DNA reads TGTGCCAGTACCGGGGACAAGTGGGGAGAAGGTCAGCCCCAGCATTTT.

The CDR3 loop reads CAWRSPEIQYF. CDR3 nucleotides: TGTGCCTGGAGGTCCCCGGAGATACAGTACTTC. This chain links TRBV30 with TRBJ2-7; D remains ambiguous. The CDR3 runs 11 residues. Trimming took 3 bases from V and 10 from J, leaving 13 bases between them. CDR1 is GTSNPN, CDR2 SVGIG, per germline (reference sequence).

This clone was observed a few times. V and J are TRBV2 and TRBJ2-1; 7 nucleotides line up with TRBD2. The ends lost 4 bases at V and 6 bases at J; junction bases unmatched: 9. CDR1 and CDR2 (germline): SNHLY, FYNNEI. The length of the CDR3 is 15 residues. In DNA, the CDR3 is TGTGCCAGCAGTGCCAGCGGGGCCCCCCTCAATGAGCAGTTCTTC. Amino acids: CASSASGAPLNEQFF.

This chain links TRBV5-4 with TRBJ2-7, with D tentatively TRBD1 (5 bases). The germline CDR1 and CDR2 sequences are SGHNT and YYREEE (reference sequence). The V and J ends lost 1 base and 2 bases respectively, with 13 bases between them. CDR3 length: 15 residues. CDR3 protein: CASSLLQGRTYEQYF. The CDR3 DNA follows: TGTGCCAGCAGCTTGCTCCAGGGTAGGACCTACGAGCAGTACTTC.

The chain joins TRBV21-1 to TRBJ2-1; the listed D gene, TRBD2, was not tested against the DNA. TRBV21-1 corresponds to a pseudogene. CDR3 length: 16 amino acids. The DNA for the CDR3 is TGTGCCAGCAGCAAGGGGTCGCGGGGGGCACACAATGAGCAGTTCTTC. It is translated as CASSKGSRGAHNEQFF.

The chain carries TRBV5-4 and TRBJ1-6, with D uncertain. The CDR3 length is 19 residues. With 2 bases removed from V and 1 base from J, the gap between germline ends came to 19 bases. Germline V lookup: CDR1 SGHNT, CDR2 YYREEE (reference sequence). The CDR3 here is CASSFSVGSSGSYNSPLHF. CDR3 DNA sequence: TGTGCCAGCAGCTTCAGTGTTGGGAGCTCGGGGTCCTATAATTCACCCCTCCACTTT.

As concerns this clone: At one of its ends the junction is not consistent with the germline gene, which may arise from a read error. The genes are TRBV6-1 and TRBJ1-2; D might be TRBD1 (6 bases). This CDR3 is 14 amino acids long. Per the germline V gene, CDR1 is MNHNS and CDR2 is SASEGT. The CDR3 spells CASRGTGHSQRSAF. The CDR3 DNA sequence: TGTGCCAGCAGGGGGACGGGACACTCCCAAAGGTCGGCCTTC.

V usage is TRBV9 and J usage is TRBJ2-1, with TRBD2 identical over 7 bases. There are 15 residues in the CDR3. Germline-derived CDR1 and CDR2 are SGDLS and YYNGEE. V lost 3 bases to trimming and J lost 2 bases; unmatched junction nucleotides: 5. CDR3 sequence (DNA): TGTGCCAGCAGCGGGGGGGGATCTACCTACAATGAGCAGTTCTTC. It is translated as CASSGGGSTYNEQFF.

This chain uses TRBV2 with TRBJ2-7, with 8 nucleotides matching TRBD1. The CDR3 has 14 amino acids. Germline CDR1 reads SNHLY; CDR2 reads FYNNEI. The V and J ends lost 1 base and 6 bases, in that order; junction bases with no gene match: 5. This CDR3 is CASSEGQGLGEQYF. CDR3 nucleotides: TGTGCCAGCAGTGAAGGACAGGGGCTCGGCGAGCAGTACTTC.

The gene calls are TRBV2 and TRBJ2-1, with 8 bases aligning to TRBD2. Germline assignment: CDR1 SNHLY and CDR2 FYNNEI. This CDR3 is built from 15 residues. Trimming at V came to 10 bases and at J to 9 bases, leaving 17 bases not matched to a gene. Here the CDR3 reads CATREGVQRGGEQFF. The CDR3 bases are TGTGCCACACGGGAGGGGGTGCAGCGGGGCGGTGAGCAGTTCTTC.

The chain carries TRBV29-1 and TRBJ1-1, with 8 bases lining up with TRBD1. Germline values: CDR1 SQVTM, CDR2 ANQGSEA. This CDR3 has 12 amino acids. The CDR3 coding sequence is TGCAGTGCAGGGGGCGCGGGCACTGAAGCTTTCTTT. The encoded protein is CSAGGAGTEAFF.

The genes are TRBV6-5 and TRBJ2-5; D remains ambiguous. The J call is in doubt because the DNA end fits TRBJ2-7 better. The CDR3 length is 13 residues. The germline V gene has CDR1 MNHEY and CDR2 SVGAGI. The CDR3 DNA follows: TGTGCCAGCAGCGCTCTACCCCTCTACGAGCAGTACTTC. Residues: CASSALPLYEQYF.

V is TRBV16 and J is TRBJ2-5, with 7 positions matching TRBD2. Trimming took 4 bases from V and 4 from J; bases not matched to a gene: 12. In germline, CDR1 is KGHSY, CDR2 FQNENV. The CDR3 length is 16 residues. The CDR3 spells CASSPVEGAGRETQYF. The CDR3 DNA is TGTGCCAGCAGCCCCGTCGAAGGAGCGGGGAGAGAGACCCAGTACTTC.

The V call is TRBV21-1, the J call TRBJ2-1; the tabulated D call, TRBD1, remains unverified against the DNA. TRBV21-1 is a pseudogene locus. The CDR3 runs 14 residues. The CDR3 is CASSKTGPYNEQFF. In DNA, the CDR3 is TGTGCCAGCAGCAAAACAGGGCCCTACAATGAGCAGTTCTTC.

V and J are TRBV6-5 and TRBJ2-7; D unclear. CDR1 is MNHEY and CDR2 is SVGAGI in the germline V gene. V lost 8 bases to trimming and J lost 4 bases, with 9 bases between them. The length of the CDR3 is 11 residues. The CDR3 DNA reads as TGTGCCAGCGGTAGTTCATACGAGCAGTACTTC. Encoded protein: CASGSSYEQYF.

This chain links TRBV15 with TRBJ1-4; D is possibly TRBD1 (5 bases). Germline CDR1 and CDR2: LNHNV and YYDKDF (reference sequence). CDR3 length: 16 residues. The ends were cut back, 0 bases at V and 2 bases at J, with 10 bases in the middle. CDR3 protein: CATSRDIAGTNEKLFF. The DNA for the CDR3 is TGTGCCACCAGCAGAGATATCGCAGGGACTAATGAAAAACTGTTTTTT.

This clone was observed once. This chain connects TRBV9 to TRBJ2-2; unclear D gene. Trimming took 3 bases from V and 6 from J, leaving 6 bases between them. The CDR3 covers 12 residues. Germline-derived CDR1 and CDR2 are SGDLS and YYNGEE. The CDR3 DNA is TGTGCCAGCAGCGCCTCCGCCGGGGAGCTGTTTTTT. Its translation is CASSASAGELFF.